A selection of T cell receptor beta chains follows, all from one sample in a study of tumor-infiltrating lymphocytes in primary liver carcinoma. Via MiXCR, TCRdb re-called the multiplex PCR reads, giving one row per CDR3 protein. The profile shows some 20,000 distinct CDR3 sequences, almost 80% of them singletons. Sequenced material: liver tumor tissue from sampling region 4. These receptors were collected from a woman in her 30s with primary liver carcinoma and hepatitis B virus infection. The CDR3 runs from the conserved cysteine through the conserved F or W. Each record gives: V gene, CDR3 protein.

TRBV11-2 CASSLDGTGFQPQHF
TRBV4-2 CASIQEHLGHGGPREQYF
TRBV5-6 CTSSFVGATEAFF
TRBV6-5 CASSCNDSSSYEQYF
TRBV4-3 CAGSAELEIYGYIF
TRBV12-3/TRBV12-4 CAGSTYPRSEESRYF
TRBV11-2 CASSLWGGVYEQYF
TRBV12-3/TRBV12-4 CASSLRGNVNTEAFF
TRBV12-3/TRBV12-4 CASSLSREGSAQYF
TRBV24-1 CTTSDAIGTVTHYF
TRBV14 CASSQFFDEQYF
TRBV6-9 CASSPTAAVAGETQYF
TRBV7-8 CASNLGDVTYIEQFF
TRBV6-1 CASSTSNTGELFF
TRBV5-6 CISSAGGSNQPQHF
TRBV11-2 CASSLGQNIEAFF
TRBV6-2/TRBV6-3 CASEGGVPTGELFF
TRBV7-8 CAGSLGAGGPCDMQYF
TRBV5-1 CASSPLGINSYNEQFF
TRBV29-1 CSAPDASGAKVLTF
TRBV5-8 CASTMTGFFGANVLTF
TRBV11-2 CASSRTRQGGGDAQYF
TRBV7-9 CASSWGGSSSETQYF
TRBV4-2 CVSSQDMEKLFF
TRBV11-2 CASSLNRETGYTIYF
TRBV29-1 CNVETESTEAIF